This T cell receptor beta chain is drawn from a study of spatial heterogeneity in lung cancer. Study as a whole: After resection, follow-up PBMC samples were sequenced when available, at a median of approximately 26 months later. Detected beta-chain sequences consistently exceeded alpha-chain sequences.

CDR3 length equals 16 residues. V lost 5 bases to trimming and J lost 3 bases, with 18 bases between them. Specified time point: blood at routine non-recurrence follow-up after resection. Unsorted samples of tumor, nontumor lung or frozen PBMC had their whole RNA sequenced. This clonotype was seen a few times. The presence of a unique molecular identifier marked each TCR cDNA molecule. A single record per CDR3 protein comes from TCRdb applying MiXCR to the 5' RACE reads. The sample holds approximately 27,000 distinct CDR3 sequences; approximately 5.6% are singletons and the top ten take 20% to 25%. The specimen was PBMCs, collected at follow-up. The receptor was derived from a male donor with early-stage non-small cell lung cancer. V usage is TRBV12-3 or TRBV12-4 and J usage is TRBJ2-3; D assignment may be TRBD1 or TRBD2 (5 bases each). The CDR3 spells CASSTSRGAMTDTQYF. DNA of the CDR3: TGTGCCAGCAGTACATCCCGAGGGGCCATGACAGATACGCAGTATTTT.